The 8 T cell receptor beta chains in this list originate from one sample, sequenced in a study of post-analysis software for immune sequencing data. Tagging with unique molecular identifiers was a feature of the TCR beta cDNA libraries. TCRdb reprocessed the PCR reads via MiXCR and lists one record per CDR3 protein. The sample records around 770,000 distinct CDR3 sequences, 35% to 55% being singletons. Whole-study findings and limits: Patients had higher frequencies than controls of four to six TRBV segments, including TRBV5-6, TRBV5-1 and TRBV20-1.

The antigens for these receptors are not known. The sample taken for sequencing was blood. The origin of the receptors is a girl aged 5-17 years with multiple sclerosis.

The J gene is TRBJ2-3, the V gene TRBV3-1; no clear D gene. Germline V gene lookup returns CDR1 LGHDT and CDR2 YNNKEL (reference sequence). Trimming took off 0 bases at V and 6 bases at J, with 16 bases between the two ends. The CDR3 extends over 16 amino acids. CDR3 bases: TGTGCCAGCAGCCAAGATCTTATTGGCCCCTGGGATACGCAGTATTTT. The encoded protein is CASSQDLIGPWDTQYF.

This clonotype was recorded a few times. V is TRBV12-3 or TRBV12-4 and J is TRBJ2-1, with D uncertain. Trimming shortened V by 3 bases and J by 3 bases, and 15 bases separated the two germline ends. The CDR3 has 16 amino acids. The CDR3 spells CASSFLSGGDYNEQFF. The CDR3 DNA sequence: TGTGCCAGCAGTTTCCTTAGTGGCGGAGACTACAATGAGCAGTTCTTC.

The chain recombines TRBV6-2 or TRBV6-3 with TRBJ2-7; 10 positions agree with TRBD1. J lost 2 bases, V lost 7 bases, and 8 bases had no gene match. Germline CDR1 is MNHEY and CDR2 is SVGEGT. The CDR3 sequence is 15 residues long. In DNA form, the CDR3 reads TGTGCCAGCACCTCCGGACAGGGGGTCGCCTACGAGCAGTACTTC. The encoded protein is CASTSGQGVAYEQYF.

The chain combines TRBV7-2 with TRBJ2-3, with D uncertain. Trimming pared 7 bases from V and 2 bases from J, leaving 10 bases between. CDR1 is SGHTA, CDR2 FQGNSA, per germline. The CDR3 has 13 amino acids. The CDR3 DNA reads as TGTGCCAGCAACACCCGAATCACAGATACGCAGTATTTT. The encoded protein is CASNTRITDTQYF.

This clonotype was counted between two and nine times. The chain couples TRBV7-2 to TRBJ1-5; D is undetermined. V lost 4 bases to trimming and J lost 4 bases, with 14 bases between them. Germline assignment: CDR1 SGHTA and CDR2 FQGNSA. This CDR3 comprises 15 residues. CDR3 sequence reads: CASSWATGLNQPQHF. The CDR3 nucleotides are TGTGCCAGCAGCTGGGCCACGGGTCTTAATCAGCCCCAGCATTTT.

V gene TRBV7-2 combines with J gene TRBJ2-3; 14 bases fit TRBD2. The germline gives CDR1 SGHTA, CDR2 FQGNSA. The CDR3 loop spans 16 amino acids. V shed 4 bases and J 2 bases; nucleotides not matched to a gene: 2. CDR3 sequence (DNA): TGTGCCAGCAGCTCGGGACTAGCGGGAGACACAGATACGCAGTATTTT. Translating it yields CASSSGLAGDTDTQYF.

V gene TRBV12-3 or TRBV12-4 combines with J gene TRBJ2-7; D gene ambiguous. TRBJ2-4 matches the DNA end more closely, so the J call is doubtful. The CDR3 is 14 amino acids. The CDR3 spells CASSFPDLGNIQYF. In DNA, the CDR3 is TGTGCCAGCAGTTTTCCTGATCTAGGAAACATTCAGTACTTC.

This clonotype was seen more than once but under ten times. The gene calls are TRBV6-6 and TRBJ2-2; TRBD2 matches at 10 bases. The length of the CDR3 is 16 residues. J lost 1 base, V lost 6 bases, and 5 bases had no gene match. In germline, CDR1 is MNHNY, CDR2 SVGAGI (reference sequence). The DNA for the CDR3 is TGTGCCAGCAGCCCCGTAGCGGGGGGGAACACCGGGGAGCTGTTTTTT. Its protein product is CASSPVAGGNTGELFF.